This T cell receptor (beta chain) was documented in a study of shared clonotypes between healthy human individuals. Study-level findings and limits: Only blood was sampled, and tissue TCR repertoires likely differ from blood ones.

Germline CDR1 is SGHRS and CDR2 is YFSETQ. This CDR3 is 18 amino acids long. V dropped 4 bases and J dropped 0; count of bases not matched to a gene: 15. Genomic DNA per cell subset filled all wells of several immunoSEQ plates. When replicate PCRs were run on unsorted PBMC, they used 250 to 300 ng DNA, some 31,000 T cell genomes. Under the authors' procedure: ImmunoSEQ yielded junction-only sequences lacking quality scores, so filtering differed. The data were produced by immunoSEQ multiplex PCR, yet TCRdb's version contains in-frame clones alone and is incomplete. D and trimming were read from the DNA, whereas the V and J calls and clone size are those reported in that table. The data show more than 450,000 clones, with 70% to 80% seen just once and about an eighth held by the top ten. As for this clone: The antigen is undetermined.

The sequencing sample was made of PBMCs. The rearrangement uses TRBV5-1 and TRBJ2-5; TRBD2 matches 7 bases. The TCR sequence derives from a middle-aged woman in good health. Some clones in this sample may be carry-over from other donors' samples. The CDR3 spells CASSPPLSRGRNQETQYF. CDR3 in DNA: TGCGCCAGCAGCCCTCCCCTGAGTCGCGGGAGAAACCAAGAGACCCAGTACTTC. The full variable domain, completed using reference TRBV5-1 and TRBJ2-5, is KAGVTQTPRYLIKTRGQQVTLSCSPISGHRSVSWYQQTPGQGLQFLFEYFSETQRNKGNFPGRFSGRQFSNSRSEMNVSTLELGDSALYLCASSPPLSRGRNQETQYFGPGTRLLVL.